These 20 T cell receptor beta chains were all obtained from the same sample, sequenced in a study of blood T cell repertoires in COVID-19. Assay used: immunoSEQ multiplex PCR; TCRdb lists only in-frame clones, some missing. The profile shows 50,000 to 55,000 clones, approximately 87% of them singletons. Material for sequencing was peripheral blood. These receptors were obtained from a man in his forties or fifties with acute or convalescent COVID-19.

The rearrangement uses TRBV24-1 and TRBJ2-1; 11 nucleotides align to TRBD2. After removal of 2 bases from V and 3 bases from J, the junction contained 2 bases not matched to a gene. This CDR3 has 16 residues. Germline-derived CDR1 and CDR2 are KGHDR and SFDVKD. This CDR3 reads CATSDSTSGNYNEQFF. For the CDR3, the DNA is TGTGCCACCAGTGATTCGACTAGCGGGAACTACAATGAGCAGTTCTTC.

V usage is TRBV18 and J usage is TRBJ1-2; maybe TRBD1 (6 bases). This CDR3 is built from 15 residues. Trimming cost V 4 bases and J 4 bases, with 16 bases left between them. The germline V gene encodes CDR1 KGHSH and CDR2 LQKENI. The CDR3 nucleotides read TGTGCCAGCTCACAGCGCAGGGGAGCCGGCTATGGCTACACCTTC. Translating it yields CASSQRRGAGYGYTF.

Details on this clone: Other nucleotide sequences from this sample produce the same CDR3. This chain connects TRBV19 to TRBJ1-1; 9 bases agree with TRBD1. Germline V gene lookup returns CDR1 LNHDA and CDR2 SQIVND (reference sequence). J gave up 2 bases and V 5 bases, and 3 bases lay outside the gene matches. The CDR3 sequence is 14 residues long. In nucleotides, the CDR3 is TGTGCCAGTAGTTTGGGACAGGGTAACACTGAAGCTTTCTTT. Its translation: CASSLGQGNTEAFF.

Turning to this clone: Mismatch with germline at one junction end may stem from a read error. Within the sample, other DNA sequences also encode this same CDR3. V usage is TRBV19 and J usage is TRBJ2-1; 8 positions match TRBD2. Germline loops: CDR1 LNHDA, CDR2 SQIVND (reference sequence). The CDR3 extends over 15 amino acids. CDR3 nucleotide sequence: TGTGCTAGTAGTCTGGAAGCGGGAGTCAGGAATGAGCAGTTCTTC. Protein: CASSLEAGVRNEQFF.

This chain links TRBV7-8 with TRBJ1-4; possibly TRBD1 for D (5 bases). The germline CDR1 and CDR2 sequences are SGHVS and FQNEAQ. This CDR3 is 16 amino acids long. The V end was cut by 5 bases, the J end by 4 bases, with 17 bases between. This CDR3 reads CASSLQSGALNEKLFF. CDR3 coding DNA: TGTGCCAGCAGCCTACAGTCTGGGGCCCTTAATGAAAAACTGTTTTTT.

The rearrangement links TRBV7-3 to TRBJ2-7, with TRBD1 as a possible D gene (6 bases). V was cut by 4 bases and J by 6 bases, with 28 bases left in between. The CDR3 runs 18 residues. The germline V gene has CDR1 SGHTA and CDR2 FQGTGA. DNA of the CDR3: TGTGCCAGCAGCTCAAACCCGTTGGCATACTACAGGGTCTGCGAGCAGTACTTC. Its translation is CASSSNPLAYYRVCEQYF. Drawing the rest from reference TRBV7-3 and TRBJ2-7, the complete variable domain is GAGVSQTPSNKVTEKGKYVELRCDPISGHTALYWYRQSLGQGPEFLIYFQGTGAADDSGLPNDRFFAVRPEGSVSTLKIQRTERGDSAVYLCASSSNPLAYYRVCEQYFGPGTRLTVT.

The chain links TRBV6-5 to TRBJ2-3, with D perhaps TRBD1 (5 bases). CDR3 length equals 15 residues. CDR1 and CDR2 (germline): MNHEY, SVGAGI. Trimming removed 6 bases at V and 6 bases at J, with 19 bases between. The chain's CDR3 is CASSPTFSSGDTQYF. Written as DNA, the CDR3 is TGTGCCAGCAGCCCAACCTTTTCATCAGGGGATACGCAGTATTTT.

The J gene is TRBJ2-4, the V gene TRBV18; TRBD2 matches 11 bases. The ends lost 5 bases at V and 13 bases at J; junction bases unmatched: 7. Germline V gives CDR1 KGHSH, CDR2 LQKENI. There are 13 residues in the CDR3. The CDR3 DNA reads as TGTGCCAGCTCAGCAAAAGGGACTAGCGGACAGTACTTC. It yields the protein CASSAKGTSGQYF.

This clone was detected only once. The V gene is TRBV11-3, the J gene TRBJ2-7; possible D gene TRBD1, 5 bases. The CDR3 has 15 residues. CDR1 SGHNT and CDR2 YENEEA come from the germline V gene. The V and J ends lost 5 bases and 3 bases respectively, with 17 bases between them. The CDR3 DNA reads as TGTGCCAGCAGCGCAGGGCAGGGTTTAGTCTACGAGCAGTACTTC. This codes for CASSAGQGLVYEQYF.

The gene calls are TRBV5-5 and TRBJ2-2; the match to TRBD1 covers 9 bases. CDR3 length equals 16 residues. The V gene end was trimmed by 4 bases and the J gene end by 4 bases; junction bases not matched to a gene: 8. Germline values: CDR1 SGHKS, CDR2 YYEKEE (reference sequence). CDR3 bases: TGTGCCAGCAGCGGCCCCAACAGGGGGCGCACCGGGGAGCTGTTTTTT. Protein product: CASSGPNRGRTGELFF.

The chain uses TRBV5-1 and TRBJ1-4, with 7 bases matching TRBD1. The V segment lost 5 bases and the J segment 8 bases; nucleotides outside the gene matches: 9. CDR1 SGHRS and CDR2 YFSETQ come from the germline V gene. The CDR3 is made up of 14 amino acids. The CDR3 region is CASRLQGQGEKLFF. Written as DNA, the CDR3 is TGCGCCAGCAGGCTACAGGGGCAGGGGGAAAAACTGTTTTTT.

The genes are TRBV28 and TRBJ1-6; the D is unclear. Germline CDR1 is MDHEN and CDR2 is SYDVKM. Between the trimmed V and J ends, which lost 2 bases and 10 bases, there was a span of 15 bases. There are 15 residues in the CDR3. The CDR3 reads CASSLVTLQASPLHF. The CDR3 DNA sequence: TGTGCCAGCAGTTTAGTAACACTCCAGGCGTCACCCCTCCACTTT.

The V and J genes are TRBV2 and TRBJ2-3; 7 positions agree with TRBD2. Germline V CDR1 and CDR2: SNHLY, FYNNEI. The CDR3 covers 15 residues. Trimming removed 4 bases from V and 6 bases from J; junction bases left unmatched: 10. DNA of the CDR3: TGTGCCAGCAGTGTGAGAGCGGGGCGGGAGGATACGCAGTATTTT. Translated: CASSVRAGREDTQYF.

The chain is built from TRBV7-9 and TRBJ1-1, with 8 nucleotides matching TRBD1. CDR1 and CDR2 from the germline V gene are SEHNR and FQNEAQ (reference sequence). V shed 5 bases and J 6 bases; nucleotides not matched to a gene: 2. This CDR3 comprises 12 residues. The CDR3 protein is CASSPQGAEAFF. For the CDR3, the DNA is TGTGCCAGCAGCCCACAGGGGGCTGAAGCTTTCTTT.

This chain connects TRBV5-1 to TRBJ2-3; 8 positions agree with TRBD2. The CDR3 loop spans 16 amino acids. Germline V gene sequence: CDR1 SGHRS, CDR2 YFSETQ. After removal of 1 base from V and 6 bases from J, the junction contained 10 bases not matched to a gene. CDR3 nucleotide sequence: TGCGCCAGCAGCTTGTGGGGCGGGGGGAACATGGATACGCAGTATTTT. The encoded protein is CASSLWGGGNMDTQYF.

This chain joins TRBV2 and TRBJ2-7; 12 bases agree with TRBD2. The V gene end was trimmed by 3 bases and the J gene end by 0 bases; junction bases not matched to a gene: 6. CDR3 length equals 17 residues. From germline, CDR1 is SNHLY and CDR2 FYNNEI. The CDR3 DNA reads TGTGCCAGCAGTGAGTTCCTAGCGGGGGGGACCTCCTACGAGCAGTACTTC. It encodes CASSEFLAGGTSYEQYF.

The rearrangement joins TRBV28 to TRBJ1-2; D not certain. CDR1 is MDHEN, CDR2 SYDVKM, per germline. CDR3 length: 13 amino acids. V gave up 6 bases and J gave up 4 bases, with 12 bases separating them. The CDR3 spells CASSPGRRYGYTF. The CDR3 DNA is TGTGCCAGCAGCCCCGGGAGGCGCTATGGCTACACCTTC.

The table lists this clone with a few counts. The V and J genes are TRBV19 and TRBJ2-2, with a tentative D call TRBD2 (6 bases). CDR3 size: 15 residues. Trimming left V 3 bases short and J 0 bases short, with 8 bases between. The V gene's germline CDR1 is LNHDA and CDR2 SQIVND (reference sequence). The CDR3 loop is CASSMEGTNTGELFF. DNA for the CDR3: TGTGCCAGTAGTATGGAGGGGACGAACACCGGGGAGCTGTTTTTT. Using reference TRBV19 and TRBJ2-2 for the parts outside the CDR3, the full variable domain is DGGITQSPKYLFRKEGQNVTLSCEQNLNHDAMYWYRQDPGQGLRLIYYSQIVNDFQKGDIAEGYSVSREKKESFPLTVTSAQKNPTAFYLCASSMEGTNTGELFFGEGSRLTVL.

In nucleotides, the CDR3 is TGTGCCACCAGCTGGGGAAACAGGGGCTCCTACGAGCAGTACTTC. Protein product: CATSWGNRGSYEQYF. V is TRBV15 and J is TRBJ2-7, with 7 bases lining up with TRBD1. Germline V gene data show CDR1 as LNHNV and CDR2 as YYDKDF (reference sequence). CDR3 length: 15 amino acids. V shed 5 bases and J 0 bases; nucleotides not matched to a gene: 7.

V usage is TRBV7-6 and J usage is TRBJ2-1, with 9 bases lining up with TRBD1. The CDR3 contains 15 residues. Unmatched junction bases numbered 8, after V lost 5 bases and J lost 6 bases. Germline CDR1 is SGHVS and CDR2 is FNYEAQ. CDR3 coding DNA: TGTGCCAGCAGCCAAACAGGGGGCTTGGGCAATGAGCAGTTCTTC. This encodes CASSQTGGLGNEQFF.